This T cell receptor (beta chain) is from a study of T cells in women clearing cervical HPV infection. Across the study: HLA type stays a possible confounder, typing being limited.

Repertoires were generated with immunoSEQ multiplex PCR, while TCRdb's copy carries only in-frame clones and drops some. The sample totals around 20,000 clones; its top ten clones hold roughly 4.6%. The TCR was taken from a woman between 18 and 69 years old with a cervical HPV16 infection that either progressed to CIN3+ or cleared (not recorded which). The sequenced material came from blood buffy coat.

The CDR3 region is CAGIPPSKPGDTQYF. CDR3 DNA, as far as it was read: TGTGCCGGCATCCCCCCCAGTAAACCGGGAGATACG. This rearrangement joins TRBV7-2 to TRBJ2-3; D is unclear. The read terminates 3 residues before the CDR3 end, so the remaining end is supplied by the germline J gene. Germline CDR1 and CDR2: SGHTA and FQGNSA. The length of the CDR3 is 15 residues. Between the trimmed V and J ends, which lost 11 bases and 5 bases, there was a span of 23 bases.